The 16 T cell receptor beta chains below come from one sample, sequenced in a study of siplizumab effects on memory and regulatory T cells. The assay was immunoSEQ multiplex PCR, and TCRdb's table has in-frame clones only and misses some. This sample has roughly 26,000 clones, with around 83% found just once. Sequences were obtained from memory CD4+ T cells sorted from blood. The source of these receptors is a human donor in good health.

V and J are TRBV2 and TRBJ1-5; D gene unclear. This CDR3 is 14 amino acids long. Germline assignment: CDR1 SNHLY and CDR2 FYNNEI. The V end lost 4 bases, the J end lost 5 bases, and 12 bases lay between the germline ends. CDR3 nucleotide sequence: TGTGCCAGCAGTGCTCAATCGGGGTATCAGCCCCAGCATTTT. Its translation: CASSAQSGYQPQHF.

CDR3 sequence (DNA): TGTGCCAGCAGTCCCACGGACAGGGCCCTAAGCACTGAAGCTTTCTTT. It yields the protein CASSPTDRALSTEAFF. The chain joins TRBV28 to TRBJ1-1, with 8 bases identical to TRBD1. This CDR3 has 16 residues. Trimming at V came to 5 bases and at J to 4 bases, leaving 12 bases not matched to a gene. From germline, CDR1 is MDHEN and CDR2 SYDVKM. The whole variable domain, filled in from reference TRBV28 and TRBJ1-1, reads DVKVTQSSRYLVKRTGEKVFLECVQDMDHENMFWYRQDPGLGLRLIYFSYDVKMKEKGDIPEGYSVSREKKERFSLILESASTNQTSMYLCASSPTDRALSTEAFFGQGTRLTVV.

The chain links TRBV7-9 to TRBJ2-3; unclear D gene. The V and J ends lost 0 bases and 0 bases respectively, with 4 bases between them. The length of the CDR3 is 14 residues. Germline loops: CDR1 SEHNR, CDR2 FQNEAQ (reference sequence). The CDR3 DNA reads TGTGCCAGCAGCTTAGCGGGAAGCACAGATACGCAGTATTTT. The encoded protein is CASSLAGSTDTQYF.

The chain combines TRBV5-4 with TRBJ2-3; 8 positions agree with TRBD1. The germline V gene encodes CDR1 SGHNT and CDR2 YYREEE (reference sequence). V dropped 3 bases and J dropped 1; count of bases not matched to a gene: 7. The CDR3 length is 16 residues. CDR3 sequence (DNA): TGTGCCAGCAGCTCCGGGACAGGCAAGGGCACAGATACGCAGTATTTT. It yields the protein CASSSGTGKGTDTQYF. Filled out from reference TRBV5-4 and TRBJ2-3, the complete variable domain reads ETGVTQSPTHLIKTRGQQVTLRCSSQSGHNTVSWYQQALGQGPQFIFQYYREEENGRGNFPPRFSGLQFPNYSSELNVNALELDDSALYLCASSSGTGKGTDTQYFGPGTRLTVL.

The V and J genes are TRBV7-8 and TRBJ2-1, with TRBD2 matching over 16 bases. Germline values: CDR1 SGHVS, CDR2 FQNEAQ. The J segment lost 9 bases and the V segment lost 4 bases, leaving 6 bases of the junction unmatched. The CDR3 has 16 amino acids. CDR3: CASSSGLAGGRVEQFF. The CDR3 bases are TGTGCCAGCAGCTCGGGACTAGCGGGAGGGCGAGTTGAGCAGTTCTTC.

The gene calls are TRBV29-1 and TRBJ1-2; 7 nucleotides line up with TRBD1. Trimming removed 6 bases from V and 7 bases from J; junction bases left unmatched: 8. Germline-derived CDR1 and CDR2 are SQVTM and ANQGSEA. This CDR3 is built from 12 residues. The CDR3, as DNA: TGCAGCGTGAACAGGGGTTCTGGTGGCTACACCTTC. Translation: CSVNRGSGGYTF. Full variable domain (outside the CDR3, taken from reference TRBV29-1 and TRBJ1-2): SAVISQKPSRDICQRGTSLTIQCQVDSQVTMMFWYRQQPGQSLTLIATANQGSEATYESGFVIDKFPISRPNLTFSTLTVSNMSPEDSSIYLCSVNRGSGGYTFGSGTRLTVV.

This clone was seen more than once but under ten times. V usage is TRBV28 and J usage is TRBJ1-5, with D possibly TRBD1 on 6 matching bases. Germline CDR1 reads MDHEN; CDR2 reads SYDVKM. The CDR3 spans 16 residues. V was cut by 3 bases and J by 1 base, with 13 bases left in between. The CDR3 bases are TGTGCCAGCAGTTTGGGGGAGGGGGGAAGCAATCAGCCCCAGCATTTT. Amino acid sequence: CASSLGEGGSNQPQHF.

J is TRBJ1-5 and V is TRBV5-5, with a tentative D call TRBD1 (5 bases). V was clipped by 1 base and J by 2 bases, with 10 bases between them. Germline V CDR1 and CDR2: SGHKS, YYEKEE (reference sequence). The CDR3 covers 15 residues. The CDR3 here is CASSLKGSGNQPQHF. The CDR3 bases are TGTGCCAGCAGCTTGAAGGGGTCGGGCAATCAGCCCCAGCATTTT. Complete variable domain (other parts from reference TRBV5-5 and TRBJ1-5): DAGVTQSPTHLIKTRGQQVTLRCSPISGHKSVSWYQQVLGQGPQFIFQYYEKEERGRGNFPDRFSARQFPNYSSELNVNALLLGDSALYLCASSLKGSGNQPQHFGDGTRLSIL.

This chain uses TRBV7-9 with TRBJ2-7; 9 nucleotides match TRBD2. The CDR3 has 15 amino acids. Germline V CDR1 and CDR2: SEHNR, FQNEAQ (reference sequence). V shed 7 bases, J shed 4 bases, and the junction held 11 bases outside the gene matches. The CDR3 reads CASTYVSSGRYEQYF. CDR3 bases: TGTGCCAGCACCTATGTGTCCAGCGGGAGGTACGAGCAGTACTTC.

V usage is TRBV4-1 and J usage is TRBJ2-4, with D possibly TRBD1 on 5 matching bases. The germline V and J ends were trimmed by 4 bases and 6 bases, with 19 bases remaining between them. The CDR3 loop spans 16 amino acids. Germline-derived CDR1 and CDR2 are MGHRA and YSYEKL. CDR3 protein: CASSRPPGIGRNIQYF. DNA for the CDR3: TGCGCCAGCAGCCGCCCTCCAGGGATTGGGCGAAACATTCAGTACTTC.

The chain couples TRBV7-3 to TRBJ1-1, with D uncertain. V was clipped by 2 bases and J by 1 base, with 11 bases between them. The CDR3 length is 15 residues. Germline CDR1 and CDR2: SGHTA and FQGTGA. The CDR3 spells CASSLGPRENTEAFF. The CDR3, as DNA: TGTGCCAGCAGCTTAGGCCCTCGGGAGAACACTGAAGCTTTCTTT.

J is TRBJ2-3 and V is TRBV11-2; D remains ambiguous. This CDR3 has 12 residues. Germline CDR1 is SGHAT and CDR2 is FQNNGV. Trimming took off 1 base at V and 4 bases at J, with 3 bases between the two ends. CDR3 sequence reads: CASSLVSDTQYF. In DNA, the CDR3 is TGTGCCAGCAGCTTAGTTTCAGATACGCAGTATTTT.

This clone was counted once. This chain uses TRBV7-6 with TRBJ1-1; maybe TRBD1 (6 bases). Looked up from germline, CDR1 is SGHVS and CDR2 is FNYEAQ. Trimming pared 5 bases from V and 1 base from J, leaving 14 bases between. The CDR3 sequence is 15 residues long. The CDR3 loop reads CASSIGGAGNTEAFF. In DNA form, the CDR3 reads TGTGCCAGCAGCATAGGGGGGGCGGGGAACACTGAAGCTTTCTTT.

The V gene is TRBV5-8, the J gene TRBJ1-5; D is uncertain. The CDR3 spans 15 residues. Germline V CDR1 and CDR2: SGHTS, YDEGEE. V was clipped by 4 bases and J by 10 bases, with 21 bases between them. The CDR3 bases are TGTGCCAGCAGCCCAGGAGTCGCTTTCATCAGCCCCCAGCATTTT. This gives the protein CASSPGVAFISPQHF. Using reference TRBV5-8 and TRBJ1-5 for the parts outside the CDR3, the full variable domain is EAGVTQSPTHLIKTRGQQATLRCSPISGHTSVYWYQQALGLGLQFLLWYDEGEERNRGNFPPRFSGRQFPNYSSELNVNALELEDSALYLCASSPGVAFISPQHFGDGTRLSIL.

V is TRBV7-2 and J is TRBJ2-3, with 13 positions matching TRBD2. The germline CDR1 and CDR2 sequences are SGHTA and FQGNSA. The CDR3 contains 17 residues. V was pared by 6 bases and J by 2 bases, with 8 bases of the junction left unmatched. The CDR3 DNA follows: TGTGCCAGCAGACGATTGGGACTAGCGGGATACACAGATACGCAGTATTTT. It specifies CASRRLGLAGYTDTQYF.

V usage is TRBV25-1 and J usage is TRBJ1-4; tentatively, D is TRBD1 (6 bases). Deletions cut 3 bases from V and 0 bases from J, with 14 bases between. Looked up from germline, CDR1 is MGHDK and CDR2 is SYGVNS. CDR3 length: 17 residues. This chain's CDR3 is CASSDPPGQSTNEKLFF. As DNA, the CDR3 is TGTGCCAGCAGTGATCCCCCCGGACAGTCAACTAATGAAAAACTGTTTTTT. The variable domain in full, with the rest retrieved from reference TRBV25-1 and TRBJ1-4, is EADIYQTPRYLVIGTGKKITLECSQTMGHDKMYWYQQDPGMELHLIHYSYGVNSTEKGDLSSESTVSRIRTEHFPLTLESARPSHTSQYLCASSDPPGQSTNEKLFFGSGTQLSVL.